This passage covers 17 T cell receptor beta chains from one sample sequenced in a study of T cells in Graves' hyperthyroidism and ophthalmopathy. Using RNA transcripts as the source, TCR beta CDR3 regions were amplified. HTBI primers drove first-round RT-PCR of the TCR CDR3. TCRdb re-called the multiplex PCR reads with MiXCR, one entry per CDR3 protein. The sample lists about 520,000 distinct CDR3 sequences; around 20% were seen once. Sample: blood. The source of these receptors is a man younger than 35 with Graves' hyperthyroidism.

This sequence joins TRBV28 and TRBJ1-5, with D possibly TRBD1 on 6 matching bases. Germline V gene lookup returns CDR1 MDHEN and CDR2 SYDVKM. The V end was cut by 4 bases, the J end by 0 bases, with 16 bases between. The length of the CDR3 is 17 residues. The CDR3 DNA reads TGTGCCAGCAGTTCCATACGGGACATCACTAGCAATCAGCCCCAGCATTTT. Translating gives CASSSIRDITSNQPQHF.

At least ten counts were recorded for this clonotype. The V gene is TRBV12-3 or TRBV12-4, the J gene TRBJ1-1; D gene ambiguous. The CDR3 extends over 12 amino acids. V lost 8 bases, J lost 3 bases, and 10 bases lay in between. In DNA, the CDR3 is TGTGCCAGCGGGCGTATTCACACTGAAGCTTTCTTT. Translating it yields CASGRIHTEAFF.

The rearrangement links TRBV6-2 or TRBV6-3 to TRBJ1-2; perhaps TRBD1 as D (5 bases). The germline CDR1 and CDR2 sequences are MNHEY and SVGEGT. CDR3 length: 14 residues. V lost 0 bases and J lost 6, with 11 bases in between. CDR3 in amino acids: CASSYSKGFHGYTF. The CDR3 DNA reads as TGTGCCAGCAGTTACTCTAAGGGGTTCCATGGCTACACCTTC.

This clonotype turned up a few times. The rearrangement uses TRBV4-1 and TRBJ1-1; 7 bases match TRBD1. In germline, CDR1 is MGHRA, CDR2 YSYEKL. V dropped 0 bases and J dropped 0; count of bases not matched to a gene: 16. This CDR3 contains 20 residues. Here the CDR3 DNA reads TGCGCCAGCAGCCAAGATGCCACGCCCTCCCCAACAGGGGTGAACACTGAAGCTTTCTTT. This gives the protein CASSQDATPSPTGVNTEAFF.

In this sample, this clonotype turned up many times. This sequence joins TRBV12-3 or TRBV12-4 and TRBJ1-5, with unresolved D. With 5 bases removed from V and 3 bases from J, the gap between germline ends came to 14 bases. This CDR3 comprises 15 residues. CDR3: CASSGSYPFNQPQHF. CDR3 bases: TGTGCCAGCAGTGGCAGCTATCCGTTCAATCAGCCCCAGCATTTT.

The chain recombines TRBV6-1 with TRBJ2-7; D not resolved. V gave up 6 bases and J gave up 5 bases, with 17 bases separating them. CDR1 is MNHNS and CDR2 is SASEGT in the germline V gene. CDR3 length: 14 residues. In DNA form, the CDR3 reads TGTGCCAGCAGGCCCCAGGATATAAGCCACGAGCAGTACTTC. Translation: CASRPQDISHEQYF.

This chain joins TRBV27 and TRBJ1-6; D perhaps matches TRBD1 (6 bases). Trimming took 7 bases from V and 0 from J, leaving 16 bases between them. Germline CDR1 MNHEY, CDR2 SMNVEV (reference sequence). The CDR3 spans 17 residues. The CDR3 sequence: CASKDRLSSSYNSPLHF. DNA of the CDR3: TGTGCCAGCAAAGACAGGCTCTCGAGCTCCTATAATTCACCCCTCCACTTT.

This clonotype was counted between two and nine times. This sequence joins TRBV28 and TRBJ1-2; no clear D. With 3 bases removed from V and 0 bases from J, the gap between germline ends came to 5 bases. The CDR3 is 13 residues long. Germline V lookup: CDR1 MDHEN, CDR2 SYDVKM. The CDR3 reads CASSLRTNYGYTF. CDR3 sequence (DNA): TGTGCCAGCAGTTTGCGCACTAACTATGGCTACACCTTC.

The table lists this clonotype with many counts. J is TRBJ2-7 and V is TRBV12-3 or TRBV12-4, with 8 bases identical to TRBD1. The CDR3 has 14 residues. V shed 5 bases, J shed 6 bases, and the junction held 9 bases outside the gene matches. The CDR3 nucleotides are TGTGCCAGCAGTAGGACCGGGACAGGTCTCGAGCAGTACTTC. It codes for CASSRTGTGLEQYF.

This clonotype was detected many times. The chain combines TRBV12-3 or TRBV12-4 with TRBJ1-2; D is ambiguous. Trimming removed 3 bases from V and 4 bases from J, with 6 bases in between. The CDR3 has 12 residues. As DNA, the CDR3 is TGTGCCAGCAGTTTGGGTCCCTATGGCTACACCTTC. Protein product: CASSLGPYGYTF.

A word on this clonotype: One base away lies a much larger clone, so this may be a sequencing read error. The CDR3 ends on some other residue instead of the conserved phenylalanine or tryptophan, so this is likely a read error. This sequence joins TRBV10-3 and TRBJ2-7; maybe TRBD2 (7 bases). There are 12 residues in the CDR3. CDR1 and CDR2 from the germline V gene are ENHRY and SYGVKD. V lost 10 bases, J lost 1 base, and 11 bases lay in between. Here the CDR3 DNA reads TGTGCCACCGAGGGGGGGTCCTACGAGCAGTACCTC. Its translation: CATEGGSYEQYL.

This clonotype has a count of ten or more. The CDR3 here is CASMVVQGGTGELFF. In nucleotides, the CDR3 is TGTGCCAGCATGGTTGTACAGGGTGGGACCGGGGAGCTGTTTTTT. The chain is built from TRBV28 and TRBJ2-2; D is perhaps TRBD1 (6 bases). V was pared by 7 bases and J by 5 bases, with 17 bases between. The germline V gene encodes CDR1 MDHEN and CDR2 SYDVKM. This CDR3 region has 15 residues.

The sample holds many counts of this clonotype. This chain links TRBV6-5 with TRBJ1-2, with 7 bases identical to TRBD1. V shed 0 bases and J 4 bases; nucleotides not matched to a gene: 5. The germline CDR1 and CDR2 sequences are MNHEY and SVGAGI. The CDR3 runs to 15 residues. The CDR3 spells CASSYSRDRGYGYTF. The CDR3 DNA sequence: TGTGCCAGCAGTTACTCCAGGGACAGAGGCTATGGCTACACCTTC.

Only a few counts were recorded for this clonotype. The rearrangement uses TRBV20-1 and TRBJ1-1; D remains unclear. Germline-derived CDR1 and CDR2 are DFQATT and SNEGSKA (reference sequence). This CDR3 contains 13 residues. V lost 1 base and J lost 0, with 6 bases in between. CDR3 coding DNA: TGCAGTGCTAGAGTACATATGAACACTGAAGCTTTCTTT. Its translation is CSARVHMNTEAFF.

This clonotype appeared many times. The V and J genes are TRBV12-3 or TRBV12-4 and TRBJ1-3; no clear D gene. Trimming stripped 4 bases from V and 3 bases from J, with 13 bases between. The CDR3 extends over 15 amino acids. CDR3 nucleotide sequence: TGTGCCAGCAGTTCCGATCTCTTGGGTGGAAACACCATATATTTT. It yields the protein CASSSDLLGGNTIYF.

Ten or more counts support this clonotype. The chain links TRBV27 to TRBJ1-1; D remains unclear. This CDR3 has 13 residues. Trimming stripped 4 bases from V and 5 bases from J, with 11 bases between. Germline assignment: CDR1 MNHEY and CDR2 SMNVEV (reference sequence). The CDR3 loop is CASSSYPGTEAFF. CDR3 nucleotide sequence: TGTGCCAGCAGTTCGTATCCCGGGACTGAAGCTTTCTTT.

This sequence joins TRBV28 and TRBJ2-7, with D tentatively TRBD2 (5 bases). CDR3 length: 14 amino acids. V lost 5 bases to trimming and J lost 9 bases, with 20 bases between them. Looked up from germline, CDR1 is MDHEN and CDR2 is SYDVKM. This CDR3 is CASSPPGWVISQYF. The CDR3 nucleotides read TGTGCCAGCAGTCCCCCGGGGTGGGTGATTTCGCAGTACTTC. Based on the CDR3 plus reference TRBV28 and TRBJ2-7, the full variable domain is DVKVTQSSRYLVKRTGEKVFLECVQDMDHENMFWYRQDPGLGLRLIYFSYDVKMKEKGDIPEGYSVSREKKERFSLILESASTNQTSMYLCASSPPGWVISQYFGPGTRLTVT.